This entry features one T cell receptor (beta chain) sequence. Trimming removed 1 base at V and 8 bases at J, with 14 bases between. Per germline, CDR1 SGHDN and CDR2 FVKESK. This CDR3 contains 14 residues. In the authors' methods: Amplification with reference gene primers provided the estimates of nucleated cell counts. The repertoire was sequenced with immunoSEQ multiplex PCR; TCRdb's copy has only in-frame clones and lacks some. That table gives V, J and clone size, and the DNA gave D and trimming. The data contain 400,000 to 550,000 clones, about 90% of them singletons. Everyone who took part was roughly 18 to 89 years old, and they came from 20 to 25 US areas. These data come from a study of blood T cell repertoires in COVID-19. At the level of the study: Sample material is recorded as cDNA or gDNA derived from T cells, B-cell-depleted T cells, or PBMCs.

This sequence was found in a woman aged 18 to 35 with acute COVID-19. The V call is TRBV14, the J call TRBJ1-2, with D possibly matching TRBD1 (5 bases). Sequencing was done on a sample of PBMCs or T cells enriched from blood (not recorded which). CDR3 sequence reads: CASSQAKGPPGYTF. CDR3 coding DNA: TGTGCCAGCAGCCAAGCTAAGGGGCCTCCGGGCTACACCTTC.